These 32 T cell receptor beta chains originate from one sample sequenced in a study of sequential checkpoint blockade in melanoma. TCRdb's table, derived via immunoSEQ multiplex PCR, lists solely in-frame clones and lacks some. The sample lists 10,000 to 15,000 clones, approximately 30% occurring once. Treatment denoted: randomized to nivolumab then ipilimumab (arm A) or the reverse (arm B). The sample here was tumor tissue (inferred from file names), taken from a patient given nivolumab and ipilimumab in sequence. These receptor sequences come from a human donor with melanoma.

This clone was found a few times. J is TRBJ2-6 and V is TRBV15; 7 nucleotides align to TRBD1. V lost 3 bases and J lost 2; bases outside the gene matches: 7. CDR3 length: 17 residues. Germline V gene lookup returns CDR1 LNHNV and CDR2 YYDKDF (reference sequence). In DNA, the CDR3 is TGTGCCACCAGCAGTAGACAGGGTAGCACTGGGGCCAACGTCCTGACTTTC. Its translation: CATSSRQGSTGANVLTF.

The chain links TRBV28 to TRBJ1-2; D is ambiguous. The V gene lost 1 base and the J gene lost 7 bases, with 10 bases spanning the gap. CDR1 MDHEN and CDR2 SYDVKM come from the germline V gene. The CDR3 totals 13 residues. The CDR3 loop reads CASSLSKTGGYTF. The CDR3 region has the DNA TGTGCCAGCAGTTTATCGAAGACGGGTGGCTACACCTTC.

This sequence joins TRBV15 and TRBJ1-5, with D perhaps matching TRBD1 (5 bases). The V end lost 0 bases, the J end lost 1 base, and 13 bases lay between the germline ends. The CDR3 extends over 17 amino acids. Germline V lookup: CDR1 LNHNV, CDR2 YYDKDF (reference sequence). CDR3: CATSRDGGLVSNQPQHF. DNA for the CDR3: TGTGCCACCAGCAGAGACGGGGGTCTTGTCAGCAATCAGCCCCAGCATTTT.

The chain couples TRBV5-1 to TRBJ2-5, with 11 bases identical to TRBD2. The junction had 6 bases not matched to a gene; V was cut back by 4 bases and J by 1 base. The CDR3 has 16 amino acids. Per the germline V gene, CDR1 is SGHRS and CDR2 is YFSETQ. CDR3 nucleotides: TGCGCCAGCAGCGTGTCGACTAGCGGGACCCAAGAGACCCAGTACTTC. This gives the protein CASSVSTSGTQETQYF.

The chain uses TRBV27 and TRBJ2-2; D is perhaps TRBD2 (7 bases). CDR1 is MNHEY, CDR2 SMNVEV, per germline (reference sequence). This CDR3 has 16 amino acids. V was trimmed by 3 bases and J by 6 bases, leaving 17 bases between them. In DNA form, the CDR3 reads TGTGCCAGCAGTTTCAGGGACTACAGGGATCCCGGGGAGCTGTTTTTT. Its protein is CASSFRDYRDPGELFF.

The CDR3: CASSLWGGTQETQYF. The CDR3 DNA reads as TGTGCCAGCAGCCTCTGGGGGGGAACACAAGAGACCCAGTACTTC. The chain has TRBV11-3 and TRBJ2-5; 7 bases are shared with TRBD2. The CDR3 is made up of 15 amino acids. Looked up from germline, CDR1 is SGHNT and CDR2 is YENEEA. V was clipped by 5 bases and J by 2 bases; unmatched bases: 8.

This chain uses TRBV6-8 with TRBJ2-5, with 8 bases matching TRBD1. J was trimmed by 6 bases and V by 6 bases; bases with no gene match: 6. Germline V lookup: CDR1 MNHGY, CDR2 SAAAGT. The CDR3 has 13 residues. The CDR3 here is CASRRQGKKTQYF. CDR3 nucleotide sequence: TGTGCCAGCAGACGACAGGGGAAGAAGACCCAGTACTTC.

The chain is built from TRBV11-3 and TRBJ2-5, with TRBD1 identical over 9 bases. Germline V gene lookup returns CDR1 SGHNT and CDR2 YENEEA. The CDR3 loop spans 16 amino acids. V lost 5 bases to trimming and J lost 4 bases; unmatched junction nucleotides: 11. DNA of the CDR3: TGTGCCAGCAGCCCTAGGGGGGACAGGGTTAGAGAGACCCAGTACTTC. Residues: CASSPRGDRVRETQYF. Supplemented by reference TRBV11-3 and TRBJ2-5, the full variable domain reads EAGVVQSPRYKIIEKKQPVAFWCNPISGHNTLYWYLQNLGQGPELLIRYENEEAVDDSQLPKDRFSAERLKGVDSTLKIQPAELGDSAVYLCASSPRGDRVRETQYFGPGTRLLVL.

The chain uses TRBV10-2 and TRBJ2-7; maybe TRBD2 (5 bases). The CDR3 contains 14 residues. CDR1 and CDR2 from the germline V gene are WSHSY and SAAADI. Trimming took 6 bases from V and 6 from J, leaving 18 bases between them. CDR3 nucleotide sequence: TGCGCCAGCAGGGACCCGGACTCGTCGGGCGAGCAGTACGTC. It specifies CASRDPDSSGEQYV.

This chain links TRBV10-3 with TRBJ2-1; D is perhaps TRBD1 or TRBD2 (5 bases each). V lost 1 base and J lost 8, with 21 bases in between. CDR1 is ENHRY and CDR2 is SYGVKD in the germline V gene. This CDR3 is 17 amino acids long. The CDR3 DNA reads TGTGCCATCAGTGAGTTAAGAGGGACGGATGCTGACGATGAGCAGTTCTTC. Amino acid sequence: CAISELRGTDADDEQFF.

The J gene is TRBJ1-4, the V gene TRBV7-7; 8 nucleotides align to TRBD1. With V trimmed by 2 bases and J by 6 bases, 2 bases remained unmatched. This CDR3 is 14 amino acids long. Germline V lookup: CDR1 SSHAT, CDR2 FNYEAQ (reference sequence). CDR3 DNA: TGTGCCAGCAGCTTACAGGGGGCGGATGAAAAACTGTTTTTT. Translated, it gives CASSLQGADEKLFF.

The rearrangement links TRBV7-5 to TRBJ1-2; the table's D call TRBD1 went unverified against the DNA. TRBV7-5 is classified as a pseudogene. This CDR3 is built from 15 residues. Here the CDR3 reads CASSPGQGTRYGYTF. The CDR3 coding sequence is TGTGCCAGCAGCCCCGGACAGGGCACCCGGTATGGCTACACCTTC.

The chain employs TRBV2 and TRBJ2-3; no reliable D call. The CDR3 extends over 17 amino acids. Germline CDR1 SNHLY, CDR2 FYNNEI. Trimming stripped 4 bases from V and 3 bases from J, with 20 bases between. The CDR3: CASSGEDSTISTDTQYF. CDR3 sequence (DNA): TGTGCCAGCAGTGGAGAAGACTCTACAATATCGACAGATACGCAGTATTTT.

This clone was observed a handful of times. The chain uses TRBV11-3 and TRBJ2-7; D is possibly TRBD2 (5 bases). Germline V gives CDR1 SGHNT, CDR2 YENEEA. V was cut by 7 bases and J by 2 bases, with 18 bases left in between. CDR3 size: 15 residues. In DNA form, the CDR3 reads TGTGCCAGCACCACCCCGGAGGCCGATACCTACGAGCAGTACGTC. This codes for CASTTPEADTYEQYV.

The chain links TRBV7-6 to TRBJ1-2, with D uncertain. CDR3 length equals 15 residues. CDR1 and CDR2 from the germline V gene are SGHVS and FNYEAQ. V lost 1 base to trimming and J lost 5 bases, with 14 bases between them. CDR3 protein: CASSLDGKGEYGYTF. In DNA form, the CDR3 reads TGTGCCAGCAGCTTAGATGGAAAAGGCGAGTATGGCTACACCTTC.

The chain joins TRBV4-1 to TRBJ2-5; D remains unclear. CDR3 length: 19 residues. The ends were cut back, 0 bases at V and 2 bases at J, with 22 bases in the middle. Germline V CDR1 and CDR2: MGHRA, YSYEKL. The CDR3 region is CASSQEAFPLVQDQETQYF. The CDR3 DNA follows: TGCGCCAGCAGCCAAGAAGCCTTTCCCCTTGTGCAGGATCAAGAGACCCAGTACTTC.

The chain uses TRBV11-3 and TRBJ2-5; 9 nucleotides match TRBD2. Germline V lookup: CDR1 SGHNT, CDR2 YENEEA. The CDR3 consists of 16 residues. Trimming cost V 3 bases and J 5 bases; bases outside gene matches: 10. This CDR3 is CASSLAARGGCETQYF. The CDR3 DNA follows: TGTGCCAGCAGCTTGGCCGCGCGGGGGGGCTGTGAGACCCAGTACTTC.

This clone was counted between two and nine times. The chain links TRBV2 to TRBJ2-5, with D possibly being TRBD1 (5 bases). The CDR3 covers 14 residues. The V gene lost 3 bases and the J gene lost 1 base, with 9 bases spanning the gap. Germline V gene data show CDR1 as SNHLY and CDR2 as FYNNEI. CDR3 coding DNA: TGTGCCAGCAGTGAGCAGGGTAGCCAAGAGACCCAGTACTTC. It is translated as CASSEQGSQETQYF.

This clone was counted only a few times. The chain joins TRBV9 to TRBJ1-1; TRBD1 aligns across 7 bases. The CDR3 is 15 residues long. The V gene end was trimmed by 3 bases and the J gene end by 3 bases; junction bases not matched to a gene: 8. CDR1 is SGDLS, CDR2 YYNGEE, per germline. CDR3 DNA sequence: TGTGCCAGCAGCGATGGGACAGATCCTTACACTGAAGCTTTCTTT. Translating gives CASSDGTDPYTEAFF.

This chain connects TRBV6-8 to TRBJ1-4; TRBD1 agrees at 7 bases. The ends lost 6 bases at V and 4 bases at J; junction bases unmatched: 14. Germline V CDR1 and CDR2: MNHGY, SAAAGT. The CDR3 sequence is 17 residues long. CDR3 loop: CASSRISADRFNEKLFF. In DNA form, the CDR3 reads TGTGCCAGCAGCCGGATTTCTGCGGACAGGTTTAATGAAAAACTGTTTTTT.

This clone was seen a handful of times. The genes are TRBV6-8 and TRBJ1-3; 7 bases agree with TRBD1. With 6 bases clipped from V and 0 bases from J, the junction kept 5 bases outside the gene matches. The CDR3 loop spans 15 amino acids. Germline V lookup: CDR1 MNHGY, CDR2 SAAAGT. The CDR3 nucleotides are TGTGCCAGCAGAATTACAGGGGACTCTGGAAACACCATATATTTT. Protein: CASRITGDSGNTIYF.

This clone was seen only a few times. V is TRBV7-6 and J is TRBJ2-5, with 7 bases matching TRBD2. V lost 3 bases to trimming and J lost 5 bases; unmatched junction nucleotides: 12. CDR1 and CDR2 from the germline V gene are SGHVS and FNYEAQ. CDR3 length: 16 amino acids. The CDR3 here is CASSLGLGGYGETQYF. The CDR3 region has the DNA TGTGCCAGCAGCTTGGGACTCGGGGGGTACGGGGAGACCCAGTACTTC. Variable domain in full (rest from reference TRBV7-6 and TRBJ2-5): GAGVSQSPRYKVTKRGQDVALRCDPISGHVSLYWYRQALGQGPEFLTYFNYEAQQDKSGLPNDRFSAERPEGSISTLTIQRTEQRDSAMYRCASSLGLGGYGETQYFGPGTRLLVL.

This chain links TRBV6-1 with TRBJ1-5, with D maybe TRBD1 (6 bases). Germline V CDR1 and CDR2: MNHNS, SASEGT. The CDR3 is 16 residues long. The V end was cut by 1 base, the J end by 4 bases, with 14 bases between. The DNA of the CDR3 is TGTGCCAGCAGTGAAGTTGGGACAAGAGTTAATCAGCCCCAGCATTTT. Its protein is CASSEVGTRVNQPQHF.

This clone was detected only a few times. This chain connects TRBV1 to TRBJ2-5; whether TRBD2, the table's D call, matches the DNA was not checked. TRBV1 is labeled a pseudogene. CDR3 length: 18 residues. Here the CDR3 DNA reads TGCGCCAGCAGCCAGGCCGCCGGTCTAGCGGGGGGTTTTGAGACCCAGTACTTC. It codes for CASSQAAGLAGGFETQYF.

This clone has only a few counts. This chain links TRBV4-1 with TRBJ1-2; D is perhaps TRBD1 (5 bases). Germline CDR1 and CDR2: MGHRA and YSYEKL. The CDR3 consists of 12 residues. The V end lost 0 bases, the J end lost 9 bases, and 8 bases lay between the germline ends. CDR3 DNA: TGCGCCAGCAGCCAAGACAGGGTCCGCTACACCTTC. Protein: CASSQDRVRYTF.

This clone has a single count. The V and J genes are TRBV28 and TRBJ1-5; 8 bases match TRBD1. With V trimmed by 8 bases and J by 5 bases, 2 bases remained unmatched. The V gene's germline CDR1 is MDHEN and CDR2 SYDVKM. This CDR3 comprises 12 residues. The DNA of the CDR3 is TGTGCCAGCCAGGGGGCGGATCAGCCCCAGCATTTT. It translates to CASQGADQPQHF.

This clone was detected only a few times. The V gene is TRBV6-8, the J gene TRBJ2-4; 7 bases are shared with TRBD2. V shed 0 bases, J shed 5 bases, and the junction held 1 base outside the gene matches. Looked up from germline, CDR1 is MNHGY and CDR2 is SAAAGT. This CDR3 comprises 14 residues. Here the CDR3 DNA reads TGTGCCAGCAGTTACTCAGGGAGGGAAAACATTCAGTACTTC. Encoded protein: CASSYSGRENIQYF.

Ten or more counts support this clone. The chain combines TRBV6-8 with TRBJ2-3, with a weak D call TRBD2 (6 bases). The ends were cut back, 11 bases at V and 5 bases at J, with 17 bases in the middle. Germline assignment: CDR1 MNHGY and CDR2 SAAAGT. The CDR3 contains 13 residues. The CDR3 spells CAVRGIKKDTQYF. The CDR3, as DNA: TGTGCCGTCCGGGGGATAAAGAAAGATACGCAGTATTTT.

CDR3 in DNA: TGTGCCAGCAGCCCTCAGAGGAGCTTAAGCACCGGGGAGCTGTTTTTT. Protein: CASSPQRSLSTGELFF. V gene TRBV11-3 combines with J gene TRBJ2-2; no clear D. The CDR3 is 16 amino acids. Trimming took off 5 bases at V and 4 bases at J, with 17 bases between the two ends. Germline V lookup: CDR1 SGHNT, CDR2 YENEEA.

The rearrangement links TRBV5-1 to TRBJ2-6; D possibly uses TRBD1 or TRBD2 (5 bases each). V lost 4 bases, J lost 0 bases, and 11 bases lay in between. The germline gives CDR1 SGHRS, CDR2 YFSETQ. CDR3 length: 16 residues. In DNA form, the CDR3 reads TGCGCCAGCAGCCGCGACGGGGCCTCTGGGGCCAACGTCCTGACTTTC. Its translation: CASSRDGASGANVLTF.

The J gene is TRBJ2-2, the V gene TRBV28; 9 positions agree with TRBD2. Germline assignment: CDR1 MDHEN and CDR2 SYDVKM. The CDR3 has 15 amino acids. V was clipped by 5 bases and J by 1 base; unmatched bases: 2. The CDR3 DNA follows: TGTGCCAGCAGTATAGCGGGGGAGAACACCGGGGAGCTGTTTTTT. Translating it yields CASSIAGENTGELFF.

V gene TRBV18 combines with J gene TRBJ1-2; TRBD1 aligns across 7 bases. V lost 3 bases to trimming and J lost 3 bases; unmatched junction nucleotides: 7. Germline V gene lookup returns CDR1 KGHSH and CDR2 LQKENI. The CDR3 is made up of 15 amino acids. The CDR3 protein is CASSPDRALYYGYTF. The CDR3 DNA reads as TGTGCCAGCTCACCCGACAGGGCGCTTTACTATGGCTACACCTTC.